The rows below give T cell receptor beta chains drawn from one sample of a study of blood T cell repertoires in COVID-19. Here immunoSEQ multiplex PCR was the method, and the copy in TCRdb shows in-frame clones only, minus some. The sample lists some 200,000 clones, 65% to 90% seen once, with 2% to 3% in the top ten. Sequenced material: peripheral blood. The receptors derive from a woman aged 70-85 years with COVID-19, enrolled during active disease. Each CDR3 is given without its conserved first and last residue.

V	J	CDR3
TRBV5-8	TRBJ2-2	ASSLLDINTGELF
TRBV4-2	TRBJ1-3	ASSDTPGRGTGNTIY
TRBV6-5	TRBJ1-5	ASRSGIYQPQH
TRBV11-3	TRBJ1-6	ASSPGGTRSPLH
TRBV20-1	TRBJ2-1	SASNPRGTSAYNEQF
TRBV7-2	TRBJ2-3	ASSRLSSTDTQY
TRBV28	TRBJ1-5	ASRRRGRQPQH
TRBV4-3	TRBJ2-2	ASGGRVRAGELF
TRBV4-3	TRBJ1-1	ASSQRQGTNTEAF
TRBV7-2	TRBJ2-1	ASSSRASGVQVEQF
TRBV5-5	TRBJ1-6	ASSLAIGTGVSPLH
TRBV4-3	TRBJ1-5	ASSQELGRGRPQH
TRBV6-2/TRBV6-3	TRBJ1-6	ASSSTVNNSPLH
TRBV27	TRBJ2-7	ASSPLAGTEQY
TRBV6-5	TRBJ1-1	ASSLAVSTEAF
TRBV4-2	TRBJ1-2	ASSQEGAGGSYGYT
TRBV2	TRBJ2-3	ASSEGGILTDTQY
TRBV27	TRBJ1-5	ASSEPIHRGRPQH
TRBV4-2	TRBJ2-3	ASSQALAGGQADTQY
TRBV7-2	TRBJ2-3	ASSQAGTSGRDTQY
TRBV11-2	TRBJ2-7	ASSTGTSGGAITPYEQY
TRBV6-5	TRBJ2-7	ASSYRQAVGYEQY
TRBV15	TRBJ2-7	ATSRDRGTGYEQY
TRBV5-1	TRBJ2-7	ASSLAGSYEQY
TRBV12-5	TRBJ1-2	ASGLTRDRAYGYT
TRBV21-1	TRBJ1-6	ASSKTGGDWETYNSPLH
TRBV2	TRBJ2-5	ASRGAWETQY
TRBV27	TRBJ1-2	ASSRGDGRGYT
TRBV7-2	TRBJ1-1	ASSSDRWNTEAF
TRBV7-6	TRBJ2-3	ASNLQGGSTDTQY
TRBV27	TRBJ2-3	ASSYETPGLAGGRDTQY
TRBV6-5	TRBJ2-5	ASSSGVETQY
TRBV4-3	TRBJ1-1	ASSHSDRINTEAF
TRBV12-3/TRBV12-4	TRBJ1-2	ASSLGAGGYT
TRBV30	TRBJ2-1	AWSGLAGGPSYNEQF
TRBV6-6	TRBJ1-1	ASSYDRGVTEAF
TRBV4-1	TRBJ1-5	ASSEGPHGTGYNQPQH
TRBV11-3	TRBJ2-2	ASRPGLNTGELF
TRBV2	TRBJ2-1	ASSEALAGNNEQF
TRBV7-9	TRBJ1-2	ASSLEGAGGYT
TRBV5-1	TRBJ2-3	ASSSGVRGRTDTQY
TRBV6-2/TRBV6-3	TRBJ2-1	ASSPTAGNEQF
TRBV25-1	TRBJ2-7	ASSSLYEQY
TRBV19	TRBJ2-1	ASSIMGGLYNEQF
TRBV19	TRBJ2-7	ASRGRGSDEQY
TRBV7-9	TRBJ2-5	ASSSGQGMGETQY
TRBV19	TRBJ2-3	ASSAGRTPPSTDTQY
TRBV28	TRBJ2-7	ASRLGTVSYEQY
TRBV20-1	TRBJ1-1	IIQGDRGAF
TRBV7-8	TRBJ1-3	ASSLAQGDSGNTIY
TRBV4-3	TRBJ2-1	ASSGTSNEQF
TRBV6-2/TRBV6-3	TRBJ2-3	ASSYSTVYTQY
TRBV11-3	TRBJ2-1	ASGLWGVDSEQF
TRBV20-1	TRBJ2-7	SASPSQVAGEQY
TRBV7-6	TRBJ2-5	ASSSPGDSGVRETQY